Given below is one T cell receptor beta chain in context. Source study methods: The assay estimated nucleated cells by amplifying reference gene primers. Clones were sequenced by immunoSEQ multiplex PCR, and TCRdb holds only the in-frame ones, with some missing. That table supplies the V and J calls and clone size; D and trimming were determined from the DNA. Here the sample spans almost 80,000 clones, 75% to 95% being singletons. This entry is derived from a study of blood T cell repertoires in COVID-19. Study summary: The samples span acute and convalescent COVID-19 from the United States, Italy and Spain. The analysed material was cDNA or gDNA that came from T cells, B-cell-depleted T cells, or PBMCs.

In germline, CDR1 is SGHRS, CDR2 YFSETQ. This CDR3 has 14 residues. Unmatched junction bases numbered 5, after V lost 5 bases and J lost 1 base. Material for sequencing was peripheral blood. This receptor was obtained from a woman aged 80 or over with acute or convalescent COVID-19. This rearrangement joins TRBV5-1 to TRBJ1-1; 7 nucleotides align to TRBD1. CDR3 protein: CASSPGGPNTEAFF. The CDR3 DNA reads as TGCGCCAGCAGTCCAGGGGGACCGAACACTGAAGCTTTCTTT.